This entry is about one TCR beta chain. The antigen it recognizes is unknown. No base quality values were provided; no much bigger clone lies one nucleotide off. The entire isolated RNA was reverse transcribed using the High Capacity cDNA Reverse Transcription Kit, and thus expressed TCRB transcripts were sequenced. Naive, central memory and regulatory T cell samples underwent deep immunoSEQ sequencing, averaging roughly 3.5 million total reads per sample. Sorted cells were lysed in RLT buffer and RNA was extracted with DNase-treated RNeasy Micro or Mini kits, depending on cell number. Each cell subset was processed on its own to prevent cross-contamination, while patient and healthy donor samples were processed together. The immunoSEQ multiplex PCR was used to amplify TCRB sequences from cDNA, generating 87-bp fragments that spanned the CDR3 region. Sequencing of the amplicons was done on the Illumina HiSeq platform. Per the source publication's procedure: Synthetic template baselines were used to correct PCR bias computationally, reads within Hamming distance 2 were collapsed together, and singletons that could not be merged were discarded. By aligning reads against IMGT, V, D and J genes, CDR3 length, and insertions or deletions at six rearrangement sites were assigned. Clonotype counts were normalized to sorted cell number within each subset before computing true diversity and Gini coefficients with the tcR R package. The overlap coefficient, calculated on TCRB nucleotide sequences, was used to measure repertoire sharing. Out-of-frame TCRB sequences from naive cells were analyzed as a proxy for the pre-selection repertoire. What TCRdb holds here is the immuneACCESS table cut down to in-frame rearrangements. Part of the clones is not present; checked against another copy, under half of the missing clones reflect an unresolved V gene, and the others are unexplained. Clone size and V and J calls were adopted from that table, with D and trimming inferred from the DNA. This sample comprises hundreds of thousands of clones, 10% to 12% of them detected only once. The ten largest account for approximately 0.05% of the sample.

The data were taken from a study of beta chain features in type 1 diabetes (dated 2018 in TCRdb). Study-wide context: No differences in mean age, gender distribution, total cell number or subset yield were found between patients and healthy donors. In the study, recently diagnosed type 1 diabetes patients and matched healthy donors were compared on the TCRB repertoires of their sorted circulating CD4+ T cell subsets. Across all samples, almost 110 million sorted cells were examined, and cell number per subset correlated strongly with RNA yield. Naive and central memory subsets were obtained from all 28 donors, but regulatory and stem cell-like memory subsets were isolated from only 8 patients and roughly 8 healthy donors.

A single peripheral blood draw of about 116 mL on average was collected from each donor into heparinised tubes. A BD FACSAria II was used to sort naive, central memory, regulatory and stem cell-like memory CD4+ T cells with a panel that included CD45RO, CCR7, CD25, CD127, CD95 and CD27. Purity was above 98% for every sorted population. Right away, PBMCs were isolated by Lymphoprep density gradient centrifugation and were stained directly, with no culture step. Samples were stained and sorted in pairs, with one healthy donor and one patient per experiment, so that batch effects were minimized. General study outcomes and caveats: Naive, central memory and regulatory TCRB repertoires appeared to be more alike among patients than among healthy donors. Patients with type 1 diabetes made fewer insertions and deleted more nucleotides at VDJ recombination sites, implying thymic rearrangement abnormalities. Because cDNA was sequenced instead of genomic DNA, highly expressing activated cells could be over-represented, though the groups showed no difference in activation or CD3 levels. Shorter templates might be favored by PCR, yet because patient and control samples were amplified and corrected together, any such skew would affect both groups equally. HLA sub-analyses involved small numbers of individuals, so any influence of HLA type on TCRB rearrangement remained unresolved. Type 1 diabetes patients showed a moderate but significant shortening of TCRB CDR3 length in all four CD4+ subsets.

Sample: naive CD4+ T cells from blood. The meaning of the sample's cell subset or site label: true naive CD4+ T cells. The TCR sequence derives from a woman between 18 and 30 years old in good health.

The nucleotides are TGTGCCAGCAGCCGTGGGAGGCAGAACACTGAAGCTTTCTTT. Its translation is CASSRGRQNTEAFF. The chain is made from TRBV7-2 and TRBJ1-1; no confident D gene assignment can be made. The V and J ends are trimmed by 5 bases and 1 base, leaving 11 bases between them. The CDR3 sequence holds 14 residues, the cysteine and phenylalanine included. Only CDR3 DNA remains: 42 bases, in frame from the first base. The germline V gene encodes CDR1 SGHTA and CDR2 FQGNSA. The variable domain in full, with residues beyond the CDR3 obtained from the reference TRBV7-2 and TRBJ1-1 genes, is GAGVSQSPSNKVTEKGKDVELRCDPISGHTALYWYRQSLGQGLEFLIYFQGNSAPDKSGLPSDRFSAERTGGSVSTLTIQRTQQEDSAVYLCASSRGRQNTEAFFGQGTRLTVV.